This T cell receptor (beta chain) emerged from a study of human T cells and chemical hapten exposure. Study at large: Patients, mostly women, had alopecia areata, alopecia totalis or alopecia universalis. Study conclusions and caveats: Expanded TCRs formed significantly more large CDR3 similarity clusters than controls. Expanded TCR counts at PT1 were positively correlated with the patch test score.

The length of the CDR3 is 14 residues. Trimming took off 7 bases at V and 6 bases at J, with 21 bases between the two ends. The germline gives CDR1 SQVTM, CDR2 ANQGSEA. TCRdb recomputed calls from the RACE reads with MiXCR, one row per CDR3 protein. Among about 54,000 distinct CDR3 sequences listed, about a tenth were seen once. The sample holds a few counts of this clonotype. Its antigen remains unknown. The time point here: patch test 2, 6 weeks after DPC sensitization. Documented treatment: therapeutic diphenylcyclopropenone sensitization with weekly scalp DPC. Alopecia patients between 18 and 70 years old and suitable for DPC were used as donors.

The TCR originated in a woman aged 45-65 years with alopecia areata. Some clones in this sample may be carry-over from other donors' samples. The chain links TRBV29-1 to TRBJ1-1; TRBD1 is a possible D gene (5 bases). Sequenced material: whole blood, taken in connection with sensitization to the hapten diphenylcyclopropenone (DPC). CDR3 in amino acids: CSGMGRRLSAEAFF. The CDR3 coding sequence is TGCAGCGGGATGGGACGTCGATTAAGCGCTGAAGCTTTCTTT.